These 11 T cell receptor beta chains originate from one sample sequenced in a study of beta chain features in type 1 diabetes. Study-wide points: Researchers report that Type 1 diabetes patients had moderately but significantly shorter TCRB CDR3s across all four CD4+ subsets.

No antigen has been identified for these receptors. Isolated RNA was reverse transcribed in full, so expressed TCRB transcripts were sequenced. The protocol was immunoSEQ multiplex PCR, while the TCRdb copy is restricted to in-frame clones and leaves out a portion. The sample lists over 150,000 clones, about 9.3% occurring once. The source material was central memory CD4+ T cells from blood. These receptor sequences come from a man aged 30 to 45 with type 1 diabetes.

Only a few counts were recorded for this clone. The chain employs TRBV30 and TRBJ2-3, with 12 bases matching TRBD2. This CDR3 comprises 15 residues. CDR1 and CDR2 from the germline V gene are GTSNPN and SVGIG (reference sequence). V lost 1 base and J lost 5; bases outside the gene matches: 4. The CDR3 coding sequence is TGTGCCTGGAGTGGACTAGCGGGAGTGGAAGATACGCAGTATTTT. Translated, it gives CAWSGLAGVEDTQYF.

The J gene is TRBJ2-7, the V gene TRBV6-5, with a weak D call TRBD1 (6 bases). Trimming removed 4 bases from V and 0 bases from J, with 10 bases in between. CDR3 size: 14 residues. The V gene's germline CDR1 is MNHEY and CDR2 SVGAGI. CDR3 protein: CASSFGQHSYEQYF. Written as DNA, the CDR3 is TGTGCCAGCAGTTTCGGACAGCACTCCTACGAGCAGTACTTC.

CDR3 residues: CASSQHRGLSNQPQHF. Here the CDR3 DNA reads TGTGCCAGCAGCCAGCACAGGGGGCTCAGCAATCAGCCCCAGCATTTT. This chain joins TRBV4-2 and TRBJ1-5; 9 nucleotides match TRBD1. The CDR3 consists of 16 residues. After removal of 3 bases from V and 1 base from J, the junction contained 4 bases not matched to a gene. The germline gives CDR1 LGHNA, CDR2 YNFKEQ.

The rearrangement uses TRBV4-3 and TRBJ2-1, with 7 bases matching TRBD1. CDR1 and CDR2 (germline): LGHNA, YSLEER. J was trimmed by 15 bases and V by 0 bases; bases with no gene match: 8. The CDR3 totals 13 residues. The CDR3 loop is CASSQEIWDSRFF. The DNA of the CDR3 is TGCGCCAGCAGCCAAGAGATTTGGGACAGTCGGTTCTTC.

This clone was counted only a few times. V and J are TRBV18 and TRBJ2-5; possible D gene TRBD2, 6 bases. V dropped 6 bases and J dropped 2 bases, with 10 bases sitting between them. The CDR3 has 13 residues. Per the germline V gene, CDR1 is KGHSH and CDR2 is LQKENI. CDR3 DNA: TGTGCCAGCTCGTCCCGGGAGCAAGAGACCCAGTACTTC. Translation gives CASSSREQETQYF.

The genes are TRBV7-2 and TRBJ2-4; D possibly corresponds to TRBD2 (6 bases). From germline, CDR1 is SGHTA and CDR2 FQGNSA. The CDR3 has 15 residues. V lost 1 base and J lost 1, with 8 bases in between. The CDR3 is CASSLDGGAKNIQYF. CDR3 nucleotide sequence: TGTGCCAGCAGCTTAGACGGAGGGGCCAAAAACATTCAGTACTTC.

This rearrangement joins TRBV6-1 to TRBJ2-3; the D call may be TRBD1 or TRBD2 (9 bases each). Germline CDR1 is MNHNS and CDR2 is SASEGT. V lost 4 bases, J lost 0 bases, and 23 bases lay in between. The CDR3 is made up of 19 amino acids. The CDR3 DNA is TGTGCCAGCAGTGCTGGGACAGGGTCCCTAGCGGGAAGCACAGATACGCAGTATTTT. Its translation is CASSAGTGSLAGSTDTQYF.

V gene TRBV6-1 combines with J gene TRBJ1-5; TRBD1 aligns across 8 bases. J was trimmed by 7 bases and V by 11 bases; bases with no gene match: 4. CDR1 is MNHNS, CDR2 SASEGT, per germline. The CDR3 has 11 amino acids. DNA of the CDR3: TGTGCCGGACAGGGAGACCAGCCCCAGCATTTT. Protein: CAGQGDQPQHF.

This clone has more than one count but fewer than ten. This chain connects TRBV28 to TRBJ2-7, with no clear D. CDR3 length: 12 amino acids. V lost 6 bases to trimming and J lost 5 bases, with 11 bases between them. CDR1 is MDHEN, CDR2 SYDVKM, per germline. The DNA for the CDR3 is TGTGCCAGCAGCACCAGTTCCCACGAGCAGTACTTC. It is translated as CASSTSSHEQYF.

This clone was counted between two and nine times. The CDR3 region has the DNA TGCGCCAGCAGCTTGGCCGGGGGGACCACAGATACGCAGTATTTT. Amino acid sequence: CASSLAGGTTDTQYF. The gene calls are TRBV5-1 and TRBJ2-3; TRBD2 agrees at 7 bases. The CDR3 has 15 residues. The V and J ends lost 0 bases and 2 bases, in that order; junction bases with no gene match: 3. From germline, CDR1 is SGHRS and CDR2 YFSETQ.

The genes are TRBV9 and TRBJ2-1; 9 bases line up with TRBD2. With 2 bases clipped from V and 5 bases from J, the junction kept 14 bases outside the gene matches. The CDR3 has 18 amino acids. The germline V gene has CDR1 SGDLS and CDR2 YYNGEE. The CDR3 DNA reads TGTGCCAGCAGCGTTGGGAGGGGCGGGAGGGGATTAAACAATGAGCAGTTCTTC. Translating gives CASSVGRGGRGLNNEQFF.